This is a list of T cell receptor beta chains from one sample in a study of blood T cell repertoires in COVID-19. Only in-frame clones appear in the TCRdb table, and some are missing; sequencing was by immunoSEQ multiplex PCR. This sample has around 99,000 clones, with roughly 90% found just once. Material: peripheral blood. These receptors came from a man aged 35-49 years with active or convalescent COVID-19. Each CDR3 is given with its conserved first and last residue. The D gene is left open where the match is weak. Clone size is shown for a subset of rows, as once, few, many or a class of expanded clone.

v_call: TRBV5-1; clone_size: -; d_call: TRBD1; j_call: TRBJ1-4; cdr3_aa: CASSLRGQGSDEKLFF; cdr3_nt: TGCGCCAGCAGCTTGAGGGGACAGGGGAGCGACGAAAAACTGTTTTTT
v_call: TRBV28; clone_size: -; d_call: -; j_call: TRBJ1-5; cdr3_aa: CASRRRQNSNQPQHF; cdr3_nt: TGTGCCAGCAGGCGGCGACAGAATAGCAATCAGCCCCAGCATTTT
v_call: TRBV5-1; clone_size: -; d_call: TRBD2; j_call: TRBJ2-1; cdr3_aa: CASSFSAGSGRNEQFF; cdr3_nt: TGCGCCAGCAGCTTTTCAGCGGGATCAGGGCGGAATGAGCAGTTCTTC
v_call: TRBV2; clone_size: -; d_call: TRBD1; j_call: TRBJ2-3; cdr3_aa: CASRRQGFGDTQYF; cdr3_nt: TGTGCCAGCCGTAGACAGGGTTTTGGAGATACGCAGTATTTT
v_call: TRBV27; clone_size: -; d_call: TRBD1; j_call: TRBJ1-2; cdr3_aa: CASSFNDRGRTYGYTF; cdr3_nt: TGTGCCAGCAGTTTCAACGACAGGGGGCGTACTTATGGCTACACCTTC
v_call: TRBV18; clone_size: -; d_call: -; j_call: TRBJ2-6; cdr3_aa: CASSPAGGTSGANVLTF; cdr3_nt: TGTGCCAGCTCACCGGCAGGGGGGACCTCTGGGGCCAACGTCCTGACTTTC
v_call: TRBV27; clone_size: -; d_call: TRBD2; j_call: TRBJ2-7; cdr3_aa: CASSLREGHEQYF; cdr3_nt: TGTGCCAGCAGTTTACGGGAGGGCCACGAGCAGTACTTC
v_call: TRBV19; clone_size: -; d_call: -; j_call: TRBJ2-2; cdr3_aa: CASSPPRDTGELFF; cdr3_nt: TGTGCCAGTAGTCCCCCCCGGGACACCGGGGAGCTGTTTTTT
v_call: TRBV28; clone_size: -; d_call: TRBD1; j_call: TRBJ1-6; cdr3_aa: CASSSGQGYNSPLHF; cdr3_nt: TGTGCCAGCAGTTCCGGACAGGGGTATAATTCACCCCTCCACTTT
v_call: TRBV24-1; clone_size: -; d_call: -; j_call: TRBJ1-4; cdr3_aa: CATSDPYREKLFF; cdr3_nt: TGTGCCACCTCTGATCCTTATCGGGAAAAACTGTTTTTT
v_call: TRBV9; clone_size: -; d_call: TRBD1; j_call: TRBJ2-3; cdr3_aa: CASSPRTGDTDTQYF; cdr3_nt: TGTGCCAGCAGCCCCCGGACAGGGGACACAGATACGCAGTATTTT
v_call: TRBV24-1; clone_size: -; d_call: -; j_call: TRBJ1-4; cdr3_aa: CATSDGRDEKLFF; cdr3_nt: TGTGCCACCAGTGATGGGCGGGATGAAAAACTGTTTTTT
v_call: TRBV6-4; clone_size: -; d_call: TRBD1; j_call: TRBJ2-1; cdr3_aa: CASSAFGQGNRNEQFF; cdr3_nt: TGTGCCAGCAGTGCTTTCGGACAGGGCAATAGGAATGAGCAGTTCTTC
v_call: TRBV5-1; clone_size: -; d_call: -; j_call: TRBJ2-3; cdr3_aa: CASSPVGLPSADTQYF; cdr3_nt: TGCGCCAGCAGCCCTGTGGGGCTCCCCTCGGCCGATACGCAGTATTTT
v_call: TRBV5-6; clone_size: -; d_call: -; j_call: TRBJ2-7; cdr3_aa: CASSFTGSSYEQYF; cdr3_nt: TGTGCCAGCAGCTTTACAGGGTCCTCCTACGAGCAGTACTTC
v_call: TRBV5-1; clone_size: -; d_call: TRBD1; j_call: TRBJ1-5; cdr3_aa: CASSPGTGGYGNQPQHF; cdr3_nt: TGCGCCAGCAGCCCCGGTACAGGGGGCTATGGCAATCAGCCCCAGCATTTT
v_call: TRBV19; clone_size: -; d_call: TRBD2; j_call: TRBJ2-1; cdr3_aa: CASSILAGEKGEQFF; cdr3_nt: TGTGCCAGTAGTATCTTAGCGGGAGAGAAAGGTGAGCAGTTCTTC
v_call: TRBV7-9; clone_size: -; d_call: -; j_call: TRBJ2-7; cdr3_aa: CASSHPESRFYEQYF; cdr3_nt: TGTGCCAGCAGTCACCCAGAATCTCGATTCTACGAGCAGTACTTC
v_call: TRBV18; clone_size: -; d_call: TRBD1; j_call: TRBJ2-2; cdr3_aa: CASSPGTVANTGELFF; cdr3_nt: TGTGCCAGCTCACCAGGGACAGTAGCGAACACCGGGGAGCTGTTTTTT
v_call: TRBV2; clone_size: -; d_call: -; j_call: TRBJ2-7; cdr3_aa: CASGGLGFYEQYF; cdr3_nt: TGTGCCAGCGGAGGGCTGGGTTTCTATGAGCAGTACTTC
v_call: TRBV3-1/TRBV3-2; clone_size: -; d_call: -; j_call: TRBJ1-1; cdr3_aa: CASSSTGYTEAFF; cdr3_nt: TGTGCCAGCTCGTCTACAGGGTACACTGAAGCTTTCTTT
v_call: TRBV4-3; clone_size: -; d_call: -; j_call: TRBJ2-4; cdr3_aa: CASSQDKGSAVSDIQYF; cdr3_nt: TGCGCCAGCAGCCAAGATAAAGGGTCAGCGGTCAGTGACATTCAGTACTTC
v_call: TRBV19; clone_size: once; d_call: TRBD2; j_call: TRBJ2-1; cdr3_aa: CASSRGTSGKNEQFF; cdr3_nt: TGTGCCAGTAGTCGGGGGACTAGCGGGAAAAATGAGCAGTTCTTC
v_call: TRBV18; clone_size: -; d_call: TRBD1; j_call: TRBJ2-3; cdr3_aa: CASSPPGGQGRTDTQYF; cdr3_nt: TGTGCCAGCTCACCACCGGGGGGACAGGGACGAACAGATACGCAGTATTTT
v_call: TRBV28; clone_size: -; d_call: -; j_call: TRBJ1-5; cdr3_aa: CASSLRGGGNQPQHF; cdr3_nt: TGTGCCAGCAGTTTGCGGGGAGGCGGCAATCAGCCCCAGCATTTT
v_call: TRBV7-2; clone_size: -; d_call: TRBD1; j_call: TRBJ2-2; cdr3_aa: CASSLDRAGELFF; cdr3_nt: TGTGCCAGCAGCTTGGACAGGGCCGGGGAGCTGTTTTTT
v_call: TRBV19; clone_size: once; d_call: TRBD1; j_call: TRBJ2-7; cdr3_aa: CASSILADRGLEQYF; cdr3_nt: TGTGCCAGTAGTATACTGGCAGACAGGGGGCTCGAGCAGTACTTC
v_call: TRBV27; clone_size: -; d_call: TRBD1; j_call: TRBJ1-2; cdr3_aa: CASSHTGGTGAHVYGYTF; cdr3_nt: TGTGCCAGCAGTCACACTGGTGGGACAGGGGCCCACGTCTATGGCTACACCTTC
v_call: TRBV5-6; clone_size: -; d_call: TRBD2; j_call: TRBJ2-6; cdr3_aa: CASSLVVAGASGANVLTF; cdr3_nt: TGTGCCAGCAGCTTGGTGGTAGCGGGAGCATCCGGGGCCAACGTCCTGACTTTC
v_call: TRBV15; clone_size: once; d_call: -; j_call: TRBJ2-7; cdr3_aa: CATSRATKPYEQYF; cdr3_nt: TGTGCCACCAGCAGAGCGACAAAACCCTATGAGCAGTACTTC
v_call: TRBV18; clone_size: -; d_call: -; j_call: TRBJ1-5; cdr3_aa: CASSPVNSNQPQHF; cdr3_nt: TGTGCCAGCTCACCAGTCAATAGCAATCAGCCCCAGCATTTT
v_call: TRBV9; clone_size: -; d_call: TRBD1; j_call: TRBJ1-3; cdr3_aa: CASSSTGTGNTIYF; cdr3_nt: TGTGCCAGCAGCTCGACAGGGACTGGAAACACCATATATTTT
v_call: TRBV30; clone_size: -; d_call: -; j_call: TRBJ1-1; cdr3_aa: CACASGLNTEAFF; cdr3_nt: TGTGCCTGTGCATCCGGGTTGAACACTGAAGCTTTCTTT
v_call: TRBV7-2; clone_size: -; d_call: TRBD2; j_call: TRBJ2-7; cdr3_aa: CASSLDSGPYEQYF; cdr3_nt: TGTGCCAGCAGCTTAGATAGCGGGCCCTACGAGCAGTACTTC
v_call: TRBV2; clone_size: -; d_call: TRBD1; j_call: TRBJ2-6; cdr3_aa: CASSDSGTGVSGANVLTF; cdr3_nt: TGTGCCAGCAGTGATTCCGGGACAGGGGTCTCTGGGGCCAACGTCCTGACTTTC
v_call: TRBV7-2; clone_size: -; d_call: -; j_call: TRBJ1-2; cdr3_aa: CASSLNNRNYGYTF; cdr3_nt: TGTGCCAGCAGCTTAAACAACAGGAACTATGGCTACACCTTC
v_call: TRBV2; clone_size: -; d_call: -; j_call: TRBJ2-7; cdr3_aa: CASGQSDYEQYF; cdr3_nt: TGTGCCAGCGGGCAGTCGGATTACGAGCAGTACTTC
v_call: TRBV7-2; clone_size: -; d_call: TRBD2; j_call: TRBJ2-1; cdr3_aa: CASSLVASGRGLIYNEQFF; cdr3_nt: TGTGCCAGCAGCTTAGTGGCTAGCGGGAGGGGATTAATATACAATGAGCAGTTCTTC
v_call: TRBV4-3; clone_size: -; d_call: -; j_call: TRBJ1-4; cdr3_aa: CASSLQGSGREKLFF; cdr3_nt: TGCGCCAGCAGCCTTCAGGGTAGCGGTCGAGAAAAACTGTTTTTT
v_call: TRBV6-5; clone_size: -; d_call: -; j_call: TRBJ2-7; cdr3_aa: CASSYVPGSYEQYF; cdr3_nt: TGTGCCAGCAGTTACGTCCCAGGGTCCTACGAGCAGTACTTC
v_call: TRBV5-1; clone_size: -; d_call: -; j_call: TRBJ2-3; cdr3_aa: CASSLGLERTDTQYF; cdr3_nt: TGCGCCAGCAGCTTGGGGCTAGAGAGAACAGATACGCAGTATTTT
v_call: TRBV27; clone_size: few; d_call: -; j_call: TRBJ2-7; cdr3_aa: CASRTSDEQYF; cdr3_nt: TGTGCCAGCAGGACATCCGACGAGCAGTACTTC
v_call: TRBV24-1; clone_size: -; d_call: -; j_call: TRBJ2-5; cdr3_aa: CATSDPVLSETQYF; cdr3_nt: TGTGCCACCAGTGACCCAGTGTTATCAGAGACCCAGTACTTC
v_call: TRBV13; clone_size: -; d_call: -; j_call: TRBJ1-2; cdr3_aa: CASSLGDSLNYGYTF; cdr3_nt: TGTGCCAGCAGCTTAGGGGACAGCCTGAACTATGGCTACACCTTC
v_call: TRBV3-1/TRBV3-2; clone_size: -; d_call: -; j_call: TRBJ2-3; cdr3_aa: CASSQDLGTGTDTQYF; cdr3_nt: TGTGCCAGCAGCCAAGATCTGGGAACAGGTACAGATACGCAGTATTTT
v_call: TRBV19; clone_size: -; d_call: TRBD1; j_call: TRBJ2-5; cdr3_aa: CASSIVSGQGLETQYF; cdr3_nt: TGTGCCAGTAGTATAGTATCAGGACAGGGTTTGGAGACCCAGTACTTC
v_call: TRBV28; clone_size: few; d_call: -; j_call: TRBJ1-1; cdr3_aa: CASGLNRVNTEAFF; cdr3_nt: TGTGCCAGCGGACTCAACAGGGTTAACACTGAAGCTTTCTTT
v_call: TRBV11-2; clone_size: -; d_call: -; j_call: TRBJ1-4; cdr3_aa: CASSLEISRSEKLFF; cdr3_nt: TGTGCCAGCAGCTTAGAAATCTCTCGGAGCGAAAAACTGTTTTTT
v_call: TRBV20-1; clone_size: -; d_call: TRBD1; j_call: TRBJ2-4; cdr3_aa: CSASTGELAKNIQYF; cdr3_nt: TGCAGTGCTAGTACAGGGGAATTAGCCAAAAACATTCAGTACTTC
v_call: TRBV19; clone_size: -; d_call: TRBD1; j_call: TRBJ1-1; cdr3_aa: CASSILGTGGGTEAFF; cdr3_nt: TGTGCCAGTAGTATCTTAGGGACAGGCGGCGGTACTGAAGCTTTCTTT
v_call: TRBV18; clone_size: -; d_call: TRBD1; j_call: TRBJ1-5; cdr3_aa: CASSRGGQGSMPQHF; cdr3_nt: TGTGCCAGCTCACGGGGTGGACAGGGCTCGATGCCCCAGCATTTT
v_call: TRBV6-6; clone_size: -; d_call: TRBD2; j_call: TRBJ2-5; cdr3_aa: CASSLAGAGDWETQYF; cdr3_nt: TGTGCCAGCAGTTTAGCGGGAGCAGGCGATTGGGAGACCCAGTACTTC
v_call: TRBV6-2/TRBV6-3; clone_size: -; d_call: -; j_call: TRBJ2-7; cdr3_aa: CASSSRDFSTLEQYF; cdr3_nt: TGTGCCAGCAGTTCCAGGGACTTCTCCACCCTCGAGCAGTACTTC